This TCR beta chain was retrieved from a study of cytomegalovirus exposure and HLA in healthy donors. This clone has only one observation. The length of the CDR3 is 14 residues. Germline CDR1 and CDR2: MDHEN and SYDVKM. Trimming took off 6 bases at V and 7 bases at J, with 16 bases between the two ends. A multiplex PCR was run with 60 Vbeta primers and 13 Jbeta primers. Only in-frame clones appear in the TCRdb table, and some are missing; sequencing was by immunoSEQ multiplex PCR. The table lists around 110,000 clones, 77% of them singletons. The V call is TRBV28, the J call TRBJ2-1; D possibly corresponds to TRBD1 (7 bases). Sequencing was performed on PBMCs. This TCR derives from a male donor in good health and CMV-seronegative. The CDR3 bases are TGTGCCAGCAGAGGGAGCAGGGGGGTAAATGAGCAGTTCTTC. Translated, it gives CASRGSRGVNEQFF.